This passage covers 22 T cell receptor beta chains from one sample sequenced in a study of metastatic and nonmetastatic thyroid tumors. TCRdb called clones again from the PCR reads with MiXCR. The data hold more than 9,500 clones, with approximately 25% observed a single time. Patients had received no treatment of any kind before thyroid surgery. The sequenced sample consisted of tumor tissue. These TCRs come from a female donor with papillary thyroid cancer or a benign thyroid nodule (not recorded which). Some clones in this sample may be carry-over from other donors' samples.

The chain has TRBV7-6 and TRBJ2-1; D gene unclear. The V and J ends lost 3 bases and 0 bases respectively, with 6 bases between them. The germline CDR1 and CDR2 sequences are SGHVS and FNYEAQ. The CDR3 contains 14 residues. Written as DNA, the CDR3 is TGTGCCAGCAGCTTCGGACCCTCCTACAATGAGCAGTTCTTC. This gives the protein CASSFGPSYNEQFF.

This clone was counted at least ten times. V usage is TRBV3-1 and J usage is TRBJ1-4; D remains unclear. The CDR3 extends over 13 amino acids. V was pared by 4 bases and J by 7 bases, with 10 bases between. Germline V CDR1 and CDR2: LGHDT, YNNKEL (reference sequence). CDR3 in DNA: TGTGCCAGCAGCCCACCTTTTGCTGAAAAACTGTTTTTT. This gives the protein CASSPPFAEKLFF.

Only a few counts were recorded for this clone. The CDR3 bases are TGCGCCAGCAGCCAAGATAACTACAGGGCTAATGAAAAACTGTTTTTT. It encodes CASSQDNYRANEKLFF. This chain joins TRBV4-1 and TRBJ1-4; TRBD1 might be the D (6 bases). In germline, CDR1 is MGHRA, CDR2 YSYEKL. The CDR3 extends over 16 amino acids. V lost 0 bases, J lost 3 bases, and 11 bases lay in between.

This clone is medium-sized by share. In DNA form, the CDR3 reads TGCAGTGCTAGTCCTGTCGCAGGGTCCTACGAGCAGTACTTC. Its protein is CSASPVAGSYEQYF. V and J are TRBV20-1 and TRBJ2-7; D is possibly TRBD1 (5 bases). The CDR3 totals 14 residues. Trimming shortened V by 3 bases and J by 1 base, and 13 bases separated the two germline ends. CDR1 DFQATT and CDR2 SNEGSKA come from the germline V gene (reference sequence).

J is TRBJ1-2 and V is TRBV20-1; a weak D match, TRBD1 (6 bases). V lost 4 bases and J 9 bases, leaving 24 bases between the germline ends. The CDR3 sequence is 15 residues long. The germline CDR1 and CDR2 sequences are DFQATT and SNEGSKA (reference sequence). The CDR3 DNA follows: TGCAGTGCTAAAGGGGGGGGTACGGATGTGGAGAGCTACACCTTC. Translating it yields CSAKGGGTDVESYTF.

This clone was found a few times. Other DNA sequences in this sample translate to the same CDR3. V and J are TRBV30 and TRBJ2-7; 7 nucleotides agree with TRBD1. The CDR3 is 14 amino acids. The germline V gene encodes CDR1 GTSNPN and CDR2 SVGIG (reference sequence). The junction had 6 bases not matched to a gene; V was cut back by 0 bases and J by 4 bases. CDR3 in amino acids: CAWSVSGTAYEQYF. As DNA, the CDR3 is TGTGCCTGGAGTGTTTCCGGGACAGCTTACGAGCAGTACTTC.

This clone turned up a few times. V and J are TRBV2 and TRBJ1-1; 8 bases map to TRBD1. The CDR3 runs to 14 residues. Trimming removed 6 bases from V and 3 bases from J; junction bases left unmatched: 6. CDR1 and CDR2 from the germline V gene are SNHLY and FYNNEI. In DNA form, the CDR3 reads TGTGCCAGCAGCGTTACGACAGGGGACACTGAAGCTTTCTTT. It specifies CASSVTTGDTEAFF.

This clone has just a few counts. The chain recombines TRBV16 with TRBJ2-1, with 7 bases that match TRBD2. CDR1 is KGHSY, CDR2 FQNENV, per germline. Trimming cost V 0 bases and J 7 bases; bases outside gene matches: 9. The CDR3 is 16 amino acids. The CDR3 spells CASSQSASGNQNEQFF. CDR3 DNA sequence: TGTGCCAGCAGCCAATCGGCTAGCGGAAACCAAAATGAGCAGTTCTTC.

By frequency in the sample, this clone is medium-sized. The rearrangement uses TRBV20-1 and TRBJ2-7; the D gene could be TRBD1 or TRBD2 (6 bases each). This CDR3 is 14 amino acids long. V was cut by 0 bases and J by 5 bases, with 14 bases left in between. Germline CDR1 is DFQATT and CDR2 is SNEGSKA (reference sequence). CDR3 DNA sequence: TGCAGTGCTAGAGATTTAAAGGGGGGCGACGAGCAGTACTTC. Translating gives CSARDLKGGDEQYF.

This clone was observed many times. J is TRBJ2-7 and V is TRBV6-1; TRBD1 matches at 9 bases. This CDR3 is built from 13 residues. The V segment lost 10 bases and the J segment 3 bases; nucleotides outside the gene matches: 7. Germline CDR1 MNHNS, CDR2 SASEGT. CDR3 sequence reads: CATGQGPNYEQYV. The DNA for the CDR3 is TGTGCCACCGGACAGGGGCCCAACTACGAGCAGTACGTC.

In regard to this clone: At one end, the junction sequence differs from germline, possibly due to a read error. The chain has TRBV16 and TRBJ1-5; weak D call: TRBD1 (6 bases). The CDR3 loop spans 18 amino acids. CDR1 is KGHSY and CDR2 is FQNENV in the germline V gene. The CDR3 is CVSSQVGGATDPDQPQHF. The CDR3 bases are TGTGTCAGCAGCCAAGTGGGGGGGGCCACTGACCCAGATCAGCCCCAGCATTTT. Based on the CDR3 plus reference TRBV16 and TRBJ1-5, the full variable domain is GEEVAQTPKHLVRGEGQKAKLYCAPIKGHSYVFWYQQVLKNEFKFLISFQNENVFDETGMPKERFSAKCLPNSPCSLEIQATKLEDSAVYFCVSSQVGGATDPDQPQHFGDGTRLSIL.

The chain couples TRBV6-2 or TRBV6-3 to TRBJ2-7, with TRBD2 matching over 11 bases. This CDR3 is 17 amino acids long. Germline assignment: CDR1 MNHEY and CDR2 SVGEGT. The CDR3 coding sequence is TGTGCCAGTAGTTACGACCGACTAGCGGGATGGCCCTACGAGCAGTACGTC. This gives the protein CASSYDRLAGWPYEQYV.

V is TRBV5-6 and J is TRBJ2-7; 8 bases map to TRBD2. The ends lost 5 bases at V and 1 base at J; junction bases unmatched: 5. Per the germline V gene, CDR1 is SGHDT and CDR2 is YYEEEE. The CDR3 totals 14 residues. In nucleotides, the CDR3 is TGTGCCAGCAGAGCGGGGGACGGGTCCTACGAGCAGTACTTC. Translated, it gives CASRAGDGSYEQYF.

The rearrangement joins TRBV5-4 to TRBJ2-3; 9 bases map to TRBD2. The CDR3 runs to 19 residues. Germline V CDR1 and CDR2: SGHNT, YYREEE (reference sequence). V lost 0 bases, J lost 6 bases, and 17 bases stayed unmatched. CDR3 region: CASSLGGAIAGESSDTQYF. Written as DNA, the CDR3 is TGTGCCAGCAGCTTGGGGGGGGCCATAGCGGGAGAAAGTTCGGATACGCAGTATTTT.

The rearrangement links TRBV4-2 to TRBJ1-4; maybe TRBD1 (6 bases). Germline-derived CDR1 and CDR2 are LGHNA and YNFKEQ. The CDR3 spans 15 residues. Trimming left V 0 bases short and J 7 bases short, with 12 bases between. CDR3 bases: TGTGCCAGCAGCCAAGATAAGGACAGTTTTGAAAAACTGTTTTTT. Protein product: CASSQDKDSFEKLFF.

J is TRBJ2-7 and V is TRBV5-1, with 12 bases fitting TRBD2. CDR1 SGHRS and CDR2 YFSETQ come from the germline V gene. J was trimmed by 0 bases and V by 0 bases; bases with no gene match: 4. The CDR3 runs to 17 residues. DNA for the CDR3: TGCGCCAGCAGCTTGGGAGGACTAGCGGGGCTCTCCTACGAGCAGTACTTC. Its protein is CASSLGGLAGLSYEQYF.

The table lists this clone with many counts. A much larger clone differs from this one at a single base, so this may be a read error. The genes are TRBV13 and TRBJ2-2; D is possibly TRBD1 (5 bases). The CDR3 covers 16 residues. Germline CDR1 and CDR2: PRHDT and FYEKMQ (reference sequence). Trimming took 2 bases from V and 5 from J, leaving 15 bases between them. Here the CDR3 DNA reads TGTGCCAGCAGCTTAAATAGGGGATTAAGGACCGGGGAGCTGTTTTTT. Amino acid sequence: CASSLNRGLRTGELFF.

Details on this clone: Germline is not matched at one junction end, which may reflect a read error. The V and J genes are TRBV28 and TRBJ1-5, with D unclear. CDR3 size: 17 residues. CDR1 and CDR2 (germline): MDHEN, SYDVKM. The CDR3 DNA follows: TGTGCCAGCATTTTACCTCTTATTGGAGGGAGCAATCAGCCCCAGCATTTT. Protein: CASILPLIGGSNQPQHF. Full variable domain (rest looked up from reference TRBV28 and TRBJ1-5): DVKVTQSSRYLVKRTGEKVFLECVQDMDHENMFWYRQDPGLGLRLIYFSYDVKMKEKGDIPEGYSVSREKKERFSLILESASTNQTSMYLCASILPLIGGSNQPQHFGDGTRLSIL.

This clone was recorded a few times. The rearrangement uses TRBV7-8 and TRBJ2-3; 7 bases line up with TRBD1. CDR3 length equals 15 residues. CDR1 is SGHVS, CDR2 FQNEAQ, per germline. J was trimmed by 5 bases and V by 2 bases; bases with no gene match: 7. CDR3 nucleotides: TGTGCCAGCAGCTTAAGGACAGGAGCTGAAGATACGCAGTATTTT. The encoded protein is CASSLRTGAEDTQYF.

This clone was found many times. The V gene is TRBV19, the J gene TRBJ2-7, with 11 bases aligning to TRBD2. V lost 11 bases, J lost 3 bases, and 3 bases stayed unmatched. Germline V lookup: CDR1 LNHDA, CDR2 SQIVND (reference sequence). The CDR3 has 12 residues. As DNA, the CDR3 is TGTGCCGGGACTAGCGGAGGCTACGAGCAGTACGTC. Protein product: CAGTSGGYEQYV.

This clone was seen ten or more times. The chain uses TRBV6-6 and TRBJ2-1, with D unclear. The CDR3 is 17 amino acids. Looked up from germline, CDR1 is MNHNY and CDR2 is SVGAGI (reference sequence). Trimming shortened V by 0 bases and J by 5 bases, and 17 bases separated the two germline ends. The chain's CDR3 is CASSYSRGPSAHNEQFF. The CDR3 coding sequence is TGTGCCAGCAGTTACTCACGTGGGCCTAGTGCTCACAATGAGCAGTTCTTC.

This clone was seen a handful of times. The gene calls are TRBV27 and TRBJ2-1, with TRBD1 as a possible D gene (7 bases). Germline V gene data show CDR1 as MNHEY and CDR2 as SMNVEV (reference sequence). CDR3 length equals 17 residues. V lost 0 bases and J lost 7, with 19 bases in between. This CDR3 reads CASSLSILLAGGNEQFF. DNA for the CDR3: TGTGCCAGCAGTTTATCGATCCTACTAGCAGGGGGTAATGAGCAGTTCTTC.